This T cell receptor beta chain was retrieved from a study of T-cell memory formation after mild COVID-19. Turning to the study itself: TCR clusters were mostly confined to one donor each. The study's findings and limits: Detection of some responders pre-infection suggested pre-existing cross-reactive memory T cells participated.

This clonotype was seen only a few times. Antigen specificity is unknown. TCRdb reanalysed the 5' RACE reads using MiXCR and keeps one entry per CDR3 protein. The sample has about 340,000 distinct CDR3 sequences; around 13% are singletons. V was clipped by 6 bases and J by 7 bases, with 18 bases between them. The CDR3 extends over 14 amino acids. Germline V gives CDR1 SGHAT, CDR2 FQNNGV. Sequencing was done on a sample of PBMCs or a T cell subset sorted from them (not recorded which). The clonotype was recovered from a young man who had mild COVID-19 (a few samples of this study predate the infection). Cell type and time point are not known. This rearrangement joins TRBV11-2 to TRBJ2-5; D unresolved. In nucleotides, the CDR3 is TGTGCCAGCAGGCAACTTCAAGAACCCCGGACCCAGTACTTC. This sequence encodes CASRQLQEPRTQYF.